This section outlines one T cell receptor beta chain sequence together with its context. Its antigen is still unknown. Data came from immunoSEQ multiplex PCR; TCRdb stores just in-frame clones and leaves some out. The sample contains 70,000 to 85,000 clones, 94% of which appear only once. This sample is part of a study of cytomegalovirus exposure and HLA in healthy donors. Study at large: A subsequent analysis reported that the roughly 120 validation repertoires were produced on the same platform that had also been used for the approximately 710 first-cohort repertoires.

The CDR3 extends over 15 amino acids. The V segment lost 4 bases and the J segment 5 bases; nucleotides outside the gene matches: 8. In germline, CDR1 is SGHNT, CDR2 YYREEE (reference sequence). Study-wide results and caveats: Confirmation was obtained in vitro that a few CMV-associated chains are specific for CMV antigens. According to the study, 160 or so TCR beta chains were cytomegalovirus-associated.

The receptor was isolated from a woman aged 18-35 years in good health and CMV-seropositive. Sequenced material: PBMCs. The chain combines TRBV5-4 with TRBJ2-2; 7 bases agree with TRBD1. CDR3 coding DNA: TGTGCCAGCAGCCTCGTGCCCAGGGGGACCGGGGAGCTGTTTTTT. Its translation: CASSLVPRGTGELFF.